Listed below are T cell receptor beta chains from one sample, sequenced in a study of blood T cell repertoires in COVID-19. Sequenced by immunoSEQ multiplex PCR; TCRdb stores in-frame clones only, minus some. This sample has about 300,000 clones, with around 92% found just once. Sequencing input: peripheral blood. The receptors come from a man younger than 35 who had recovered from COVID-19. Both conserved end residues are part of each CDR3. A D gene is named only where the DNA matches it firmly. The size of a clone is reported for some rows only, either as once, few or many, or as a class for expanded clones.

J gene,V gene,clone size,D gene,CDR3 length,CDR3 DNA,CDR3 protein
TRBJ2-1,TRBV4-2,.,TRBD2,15,TGTGCCAGCAGCCCTGGGACTAGCGGAGACAATGAGCAGTTCTTC,CASSPGTSGDNEQFF
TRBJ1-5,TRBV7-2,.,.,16,TGTGCCAGCAGCTTAGGGGGGACTCCCGGGCGTCAGCCCCAGCATTTT,CASSLGGTPGRQPQHF
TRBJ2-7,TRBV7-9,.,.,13,TGTGCCAGCAGGCCCGGGAGCTCCTACGAGCAGTACTTC,CASRPGSSYEQYF
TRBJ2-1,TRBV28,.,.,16,TGTGCCAGCAGAACGATTCGGGACTCCTACCTTTGGGAGCAGTTCTTC,CASRTIRDSYLWEQFF
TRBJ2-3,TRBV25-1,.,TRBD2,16,TGTGCCAGCAGTGAATGGACTAGCGGGGCCGCGGATACGCAGTATTTT,CASSEWTSGAADTQYF
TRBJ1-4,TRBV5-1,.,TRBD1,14,TGCGCCAGCAGCAGGGACAGCCTTAATGAAAAACTGTTTTTT,CASSRDSLNEKLFF
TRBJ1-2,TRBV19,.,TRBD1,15,TGTGCCAGTAGTATAGAGGAGGGGGCTTGGGATGGCTACACCTTC,CASSIEEGAWDGYTF
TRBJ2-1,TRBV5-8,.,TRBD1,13,TGTGCCAGCAGCTTTACAGGGGACAATGAGCAGTTCTTC,CASSFTGDNEQFF
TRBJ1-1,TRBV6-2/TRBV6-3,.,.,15,TGTGCCAGCAGTTATCCCGGGACAATGAACACTGAAGCTTTCTTT,CASSYPGTMNTEAFF
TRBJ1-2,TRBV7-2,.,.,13,TGTGCCAGCAGCTATCTACAGGGCCATGGCTACACCTTC,CASSYLQGHGYTF
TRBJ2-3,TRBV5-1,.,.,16,TGCGCCAGCAGCTTGGCCCCGAGACAAAGCACAGATACGCAGTATTTT,CASSLAPRQSTDTQYF
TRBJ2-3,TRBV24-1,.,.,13,TGTGCCACCAGTGCCCAGGACACAGATACGCAGTATTTT,CATSAQDTDTQYF
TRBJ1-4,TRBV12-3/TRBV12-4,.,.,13,TGTGCCAGCAGCCCCGACAGCTATGAAAAACTGTTTTTT,CASSPDSYEKLFF
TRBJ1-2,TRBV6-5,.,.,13,TGTGCCAGCAGTTACCGGCAGGGCGAGGGCTACACCTTC,CASSYRQGEGYTF
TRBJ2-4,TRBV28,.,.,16,TGTGCCAGCAGCGGAATAACAGGGCAAGTCAAAAACATTCAGTACTTC,CASSGITGQVKNIQYF
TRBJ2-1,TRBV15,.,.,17,TGTGCCACCAGCAGAGGCCTCTCGGTAAACTCCTACAATGAGCAGTTCTTC,CATSRGLSVNSYNEQFF
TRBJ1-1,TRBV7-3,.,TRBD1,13,TGTGCCAGCAGCCTACAGGGGGGCACTGAAGCTTTCTTT,CASSLQGGTEAFF
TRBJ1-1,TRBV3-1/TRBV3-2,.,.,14,TGTGCCAGCAGCCAAGTGCGGGGTATCACTGAAGCTTTCTTT,CASSQVRGITEAFF
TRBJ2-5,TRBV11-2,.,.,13,TGTGCCAGCAGCTTAGAGAGGGGGGAGACCCAGTACTTC,CASSLERGETQYF
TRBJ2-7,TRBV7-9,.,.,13,TGTGCCAGCAGCTCCGACAGGTCCTACGAGCAGTACTTC,CASSSDRSYEQYF
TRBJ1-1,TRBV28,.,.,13,TGTGCCAGCAGGCCGGACTGGAACACTGAAGCTTTCTTT,CASRPDWNTEAFF
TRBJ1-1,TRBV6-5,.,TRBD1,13,TGTGCCAGCAACAGGGGCATGAACACTGAAGCTTTCTTT,CASNRGMNTEAFF
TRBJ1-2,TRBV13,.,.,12,TGTGCCAGCAGCGAGGGTAACTATGGCTACACCTTC,CASSEGNYGYTF
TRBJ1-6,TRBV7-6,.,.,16,TGTGCCAGCAGCTTATTAGGGCGGGGCGATAATTCACCCCTCCACTTT,CASSLLGRGDNSPLHF
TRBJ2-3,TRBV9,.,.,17,TGTGCCAGCAGCGTAGGGGGCGGGATCGGGGTGAAAGATACGCAGTATTTT,CASSVGGGIGVKDTQYF
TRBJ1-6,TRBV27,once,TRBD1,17,TGTGCCAGCAGTTTATTGCCCCCGGGACAGGGCACCTCACCCCTCCACTTT,CASSLLPPGQGTSPLHF
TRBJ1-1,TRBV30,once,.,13,TGTGCCTGGAGGGGGGGTGTGAACACTGAAGCTTTCTTT,CAWRGGVNTEAFF
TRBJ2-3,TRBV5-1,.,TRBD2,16,TGCGCCAGCAGCCCATGGACTAGCGGGAGGGCAGATACGCAGTATTTT,CASSPWTSGRADTQYF
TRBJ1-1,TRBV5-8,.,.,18,TGTGCCAGCAGCTTGTTTGCGTTATGGCGGGAGGAAGGAACTGAAGCTTTCTTT,CASSLFALWREEGTEAFF
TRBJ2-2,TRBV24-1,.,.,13,TGTGCCACCAGTGAACAGCTCACCGGGGAGCTGTTTTTT,CATSEQLTGELFF
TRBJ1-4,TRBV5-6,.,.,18,TGTGCCAGCAGCCTTCTGCGGACTGAGCGTACGGATAATGAAAAACTGTTTTTT,CASSLLRTERTDNEKLFF
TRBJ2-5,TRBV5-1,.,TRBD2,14,TGCGCCAGCAGCTTGCAGGGACTACAAGAGACCCAGTACTTC,CASSLQGLQETQYF
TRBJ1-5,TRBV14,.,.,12,TGTGCCAGCAGCCAAGGCAGTCAGCCCCAGCATTTT,CASSQGSQPQHF
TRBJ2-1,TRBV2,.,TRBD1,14,TGTGCCAGCAGTTCCGGACAGGGGGGCCCAAGGGAGTTCTTC,CASSSGQGGPREFF
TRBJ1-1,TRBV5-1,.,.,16,TGCGCCAGCAGCTTGGCGGCAGGGTTAGGGAACACTGAAGCTTTCTTT,CASSLAAGLGNTEAFF